The 22 T cell receptor beta chains reported below all come from one sample, sequenced in a study of regulatory dendritic cells for organ transplantation. These receptors have no known antigen. The assay was immunoSEQ multiplex PCR, and TCRdb's table has in-frame clones only and misses some. The repertoire holds roughly 20,000 clones, 80% to 90% seen once, with about 0.7% in the top ten. Sorted T cells were CFSE-labeled and cultured 5 days with allogeneic regulatory or mature dendritic cells at 1:10. The sample consisted of naive CD4+ T cells from blood cultured with regulatory dendritic cells. Subset indicated: CD45RA+ naive T cells. The receptors derive from a human donor in good health.

The chain employs TRBV19 and TRBJ1-4, with TRBD1 matching over 7 bases. After removal of 7 bases from V and 1 base from J, the junction contained 6 bases not matched to a gene. The V gene's germline CDR1 is LNHDA and CDR2 SQIVND (reference sequence). The length of the CDR3 is 15 residues. The CDR3 bases are TGTGCCAGTACCACAGGGGAGCTAACTAATGAAAAACTGTTTTTT. This sequence encodes CASTTGELTNEKLFF.

The rearrangement uses TRBV7-9 and TRBJ1-3; 9 nucleotides agree with TRBD1. This CDR3 spans 16 amino acids. The germline gives CDR1 SEHNR, CDR2 FQNEAQ (reference sequence). Unmatched junction bases numbered 11, after V lost 7 bases and J lost 4 bases. In nucleotides, the CDR3 is TGTGCCAGCATCCCCTCGAGGGACAGGGTCGGAAACACCATATATTTT. Amino acids: CASIPSRDRVGNTIYF.

The table lists this clone with a count of one. The CDR3 here is CASSQDWGGDQPQHF. DNA for the CDR3: TGCGCCAGCAGCCAAGATTGGGGTGGGGATCAGCCCCAGCATTTT. The genes are TRBV4-3 and TRBJ1-5, with D uncertain. This CDR3 comprises 15 residues. Trimming removed 0 bases from V and 5 bases from J, with 11 bases in between. Germline-derived CDR1 and CDR2 are LGHNA and YSLEER.

The chain links TRBV11-3 to TRBJ2-7; D not resolved. The germline gives CDR1 SGHNT, CDR2 YENEEA. The CDR3 loop spans 14 amino acids. The V end was cut by 4 bases, the J end by 4 bases, with 14 bases between. The CDR3 loop reads CASSSGDGPYEQYF. The CDR3 DNA reads as TGTGCCAGCAGCTCAGGCGACGGACCGTACGAGCAGTACTTC. The full variable domain, with the rest looked up from reference TRBV11-3 and TRBJ2-7, is EAGVVQSPRYKIIEKKQPVAFWCNPISGHNTLYWYLQNLGQGPELLIRYENEEAVDDSQLPKDRFSAERLKGVDSTLKIQPAELGDSAVYLCASSSGDGPYEQYFGPGTRLTVT.

The chain is built from TRBV6-5 and TRBJ2-5; perhaps D is TRBD1 or TRBD2 (5 bases each). Germline assignment: CDR1 MNHEY and CDR2 SVGAGI. The CDR3 length is 13 residues. The V and J ends lost 8 bases and 1 base respectively, with 11 bases between them. For the CDR3, the DNA is TGTGCCAGCTCGCAGGGACCCCAAGAGACCCAGTACTTC. Its translation is CASSQGPQETQYF.

This clone was seen a few times. The chain employs TRBV30 and TRBJ2-1; weak D call: TRBD2 (5 bases). This CDR3 is built from 12 residues. The germline V gene encodes CDR1 GTSNPN and CDR2 SVGIG (reference sequence). V shed 0 bases and J shed 7 bases, with 7 bases lying between them. The CDR3 DNA sequence: TGTGCCTGGAGTGTACGGGGTAATGAGCAGTTCTTC. It yields the protein CAWSVRGNEQFF.

The gene calls are TRBV6-1 and TRBJ2-2; D not resolved. The CDR3 runs 14 residues. The V gene lost 4 bases and the J gene lost 6 bases, with 12 bases spanning the gap. Per the germline V gene, CDR1 is MNHNS and CDR2 is SASEGT. The CDR3 region has the DNA TGTGCCAGCAGTGTCAGGCGACGCGCCGGGGAGCTGTTTTTT. Translating gives CASSVRRRAGELFF.

This clone occurred a few times. The gene calls are TRBV6-5 and TRBJ1-2; no reliable D call. Trimming pared 10 bases from V and 0 bases from J, leaving 12 bases between. There are 13 residues in the CDR3. Germline loops: CDR1 MNHEY, CDR2 SVGAGI. CDR3 in amino acids: CATLRTANYGYTF. In DNA form, the CDR3 reads TGTGCCACCCTCAGGACGGCTAACTATGGCTACACCTTC.

The rearrangement uses TRBV5-1 and TRBJ1-4; D possibly corresponds to TRBD1 (6 bases). CDR3 length: 14 amino acids. V lost 0 bases and J 6 bases, leaving 9 bases between the germline ends. CDR1 SGHRS and CDR2 YFSETQ come from the germline V gene. CDR3 in amino acids: CASSLGTEDEKLFF. The CDR3 DNA sequence: TGCGCCAGCAGCTTGGGGACAGAGGATGAAAAACTGTTTTTT. The complete variable domain, with remaining parts taken from reference TRBV5-1 and TRBJ1-4, reads KAGVTQTPRYLIKTRGQQVTLSCSPISGHRSVSWYQQTPGQGLQFLFEYFSETQRNKGNFPGRFSGRQFSNSRSEMNVSTLELGDSALYLCASSLGTEDEKLFFGSGTQLSVL.

The chain recombines TRBV28 with TRBJ1-5; D gene uncertain. This CDR3 is built from 15 residues. CDR1 and CDR2 from the germline V gene are MDHEN and SYDVKM. V was pared by 4 bases and J by 7 bases, with 17 bases between. CDR3 sequence (DNA): TGTGCCAGCAGTTCAGTCCGGGCCCTGGACCAGCCCCAGCATTTT. Amino acids: CASSSVRALDQPQHF.

This chain joins TRBV14 and TRBJ2-1, with 7 bases matching TRBD2. Trimming at V came to 0 bases and at J to 6 bases, leaving 8 bases not matched to a gene. Germline V gene sequence: CDR1 SGHDN, CDR2 FVKESK. The CDR3 consists of 16 residues. The CDR3 here is CASSQDKRTRLNEQFF. In nucleotides, the CDR3 is TGTGCCAGCAGCCAAGATAAAAGGACTAGACTCAATGAGCAGTTCTTC.

The DNA of the CDR3 is TGTGCCAGCAGCTTGGACAGGGGGCTTGTTGAAAAACTGTTTTTT. Amino acids: CASSLDRGLVEKLFF. The chain has TRBV7-2 and TRBJ1-4; 11 positions match TRBD1. There are 15 residues in the CDR3. Germline loops: CDR1 SGHTA, CDR2 FQGNSA. V was clipped by 3 bases and J by 7 bases; unmatched bases: 4.

This clone appeared a single time. V usage is TRBV30 and J usage is TRBJ1-6, with D possibly TRBD1 on 6 matching bases. CDR3 length: 15 amino acids. Germline V gene lookup returns CDR1 GTSNPN and CDR2 SVGIG (reference sequence). Trimming shortened V by 2 bases and J by 7 bases, and 15 bases separated the two germline ends. CDR3 residues: CAWSIVRGVNSPLHF. DNA for the CDR3: TGTGCCTGGAGTATCGTCAGGGGCGTCAATTCACCCCTCCACTTT.

This clone is deemed large. The V and J genes are TRBV5-6 and TRBJ1-2; D is unclear. The CDR3 spans 13 residues. Germline lookup yields CDR1 SGHDT and CDR2 YYEEEE. With 1 base removed from V and 5 bases from J, the gap between germline ends came to 9 bases. The CDR3, as DNA: TGTGCCAGCAGCTTGCGGGCGGTGTATGGCTACACCTTC. Amino acids: CASSLRAVYGYTF.

CDR3 sequence: CASSASSEADTQYF. CDR3 DNA: TGTGCCAGTAGTGCTAGCTCGGAGGCAGATACGCAGTATTTT. The chain employs TRBV19 and TRBJ2-3; TRBD2 is a possible D gene (5 bases). The CDR3 consists of 14 residues. V lost 5 bases, J lost 4 bases, and 13 bases lay in between. The V gene's germline CDR1 is LNHDA and CDR2 SQIVND (reference sequence).

This chain connects TRBV21-1 to TRBJ2-5; the D call of TRBD2 is as the table states it, not checked on the DNA. TRBV21-1 is assigned pseudogene status. The CDR3 loop spans 14 amino acids. This chain's CDR3 is CASSKAPGEETQYF. CDR3 sequence (DNA): TGTGCCAGCAGCAAAGCGCCTGGGGAGGAGACCCAGTACTTC.

The chain joins TRBV10-2 to TRBJ2-3, with D possibly called TRBD1 or TRBD2 (5 bases each). CDR1 is WSHSY and CDR2 is SAAADI in the germline V gene. The CDR3 is 15 amino acids. V was pared by 2 bases and J by 3 bases, with 12 bases between. CDR3 amino acids: CASSEGGVWTDTQYF. CDR3 in DNA: TGCGCCAGCAGTGAGGGGGGAGTCTGGACAGATACGCAGTATTTT.

The chain recombines TRBV18 with TRBJ1-1, with D perhaps TRBD1 (6 bases). The CDR3 is made up of 16 amino acids. V dropped 2 bases and J dropped 2 bases, with 15 bases sitting between them. Germline CDR1 is KGHSH and CDR2 is LQKENI. CDR3 sequence (DNA): TGTGCCAGCTCACCAAACCCAGGGACAATTAACACTGAAGCTTTCTTT. This encodes CASSPNPGTINTEAFF.

The V and J genes are TRBV6-5 and TRBJ2-2; the match to TRBD1 covers 7 bases. CDR1 and CDR2 (germline): MNHEY, SVGAGI. CDR3 size: 15 residues. J lost 5 bases, V lost 6 bases, and 9 bases had no gene match. The CDR3 sequence is CASRRRQGGTGELFF. In DNA form, the CDR3 reads TGTGCCAGCAGACGAAGACAGGGTGGGACCGGGGAGCTGTTTTTT.

V usage is TRBV29-1 and J usage is TRBJ1-2; D remains ambiguous. Germline V gives CDR1 SQVTM, CDR2 ANQGSEA. Trimming stripped 3 bases from V and 3 bases from J, with 8 bases between. The CDR3 contains 12 residues. The CDR3 sequence is CSVDRPDYGYTF. The CDR3, as DNA: TGCAGCGTTGATCGTCCCGACTATGGCTACACCTTC.

V and J are TRBV11-2 and TRBJ2-7, with 13 bases lining up with TRBD2. The CDR3 totals 16 residues. Germline CDR1 is SGHAT and CDR2 is FQNNGV. V trimming: 5 bases; J trimming: 5 bases; junction bases outside the gene matches: 9. The CDR3 is CASSPVRLAGGHEQYF. DNA of the CDR3: TGTGCCAGCAGCCCCGTCCGACTAGCGGGAGGACACGAGCAGTACTTC.

The V call is TRBV9, the J call TRBJ1-1; 7 nucleotides agree with TRBD1. CDR1 and CDR2 (germline): SGDLS, YYNGEE. The CDR3 runs to 17 residues. V lost 3 bases to trimming and J lost 0 bases; unmatched junction nucleotides: 11. This CDR3 reads CASSEGRGPNMNTEAFF. CDR3 DNA sequence: TGTGCCAGCAGCGAGGGGAGGGGGCCCAATATGAACACTGAAGCTTTCTTT.